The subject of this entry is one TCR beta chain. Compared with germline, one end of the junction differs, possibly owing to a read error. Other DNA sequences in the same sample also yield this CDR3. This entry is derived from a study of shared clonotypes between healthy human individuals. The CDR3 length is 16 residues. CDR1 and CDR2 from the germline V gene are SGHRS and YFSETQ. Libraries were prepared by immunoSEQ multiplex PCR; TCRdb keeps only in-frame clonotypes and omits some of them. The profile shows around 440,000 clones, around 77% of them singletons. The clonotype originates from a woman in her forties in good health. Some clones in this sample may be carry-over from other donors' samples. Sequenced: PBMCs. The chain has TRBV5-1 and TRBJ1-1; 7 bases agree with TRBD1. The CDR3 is CASSSDPTGSNTEAFF. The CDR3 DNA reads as TGCGCCAGCAGCTCAGACCCGACAGGGTCAAACACTGAAGCCTTCTTC.